The present entry profiles one TCR beta chain with its context. Its antigen is unknown. This sample was included in a study of shared clonotypes between healthy human individuals. Study results and caveats: A handful of donors had about 5% of their naive CD4 clonotypes in common. Clonotype sharing among the donors was expected to vary with sequencing depth. Non-shared clonotypes had lower generation probabilities than clonotypes shared by all four sorted-subset donors.

The assay ran at deep level. Profiled with immunoSEQ multiplex PCR; TCRdb holds only in-frame clones, not every one. The sample holds 700,000 or so clones; 72% are singletons and the top ten take 1.8%. This CDR3 has 10 amino acids. V dropped 6 bases and J dropped 8 bases, with 8 bases sitting between them. CDR1 is DFQATT and CDR2 is SNEGSKA in the germline V gene (reference sequence). Input material: memory CD4+ T cells sorted from blood. Subset given: CD45RA-negative fraction. The V gene is TRBV20-1, the J gene TRBJ2-1; D unresolved. The clonotype originates from a young woman in good health. Here the CDR3 reads CSAPRDEQFF. The CDR3 region has the DNA TGCAGTGCGCCACGGGATGAGCAGTTCTTC.